Here is one TCR beta chain with its context. Its cognate antigen is unknown. The data derive from a study of T cell responses to AZD1222 COVID-19 vaccine. Study outcomes and limitations: The sample set comprised mostly white British donors with more females, and clonal diversity was possibly underestimated. The breadth and depth of Spike-specific TCRs increased once two AZD1222 doses had been given. Only 5 or 6 people who got AZD1222 tested seropositive at baseline.

Second-dose groups at about 4 or about 12 weeks were pooled. The CDR3 is made up of 16 amino acids. Germline trimming cut 0 bases from V and 5 bases from J; bases unmatched to any gene: 8. Germline V CDR1 and CDR2: LGHDT, YNNKEL (reference sequence). Sequenced by immunoSEQ multiplex PCR; TCRdb stores in-frame clones only, minus some. The data hold about 180,000 clones, with around 90% observed a single time. Material: peripheral blood, obtained 28 days after the second AZD1222 dose. This chain uses TRBV3-1 (or the pseudogene TRBV3-2) with TRBJ1-2; 8 nucleotides match TRBD1. The source of this sequence is an adult who received the AZD1222 COVID-19 vaccine. For the CDR3, the DNA is TGTGCCAGCAGCCAAGAAGGACAGGGAGTTTGGTATGGCTACACCTTC. Protein sequence: CASSQEGQGVWYGYTF.